The present entry profiles one T cell receptor (beta chain) with its context. What it recognizes is unknown. Clones were sequenced by immunoSEQ multiplex PCR, and TCRdb holds only the in-frame ones, with some missing. The table records 100,000 to 150,000 clones, approximately 91% of them present only once. This sample was included in a study of T cell responses to AZD1222 COVID-19 vaccine. Study outcomes and limitations: Unmutated regions of variants are reportedly targeted by nearly half of spike-specific TCRs. Two AZD1222 doses significantly raised spike-specific TCR breadth and depth over controls. CD4 TCRs linked to vaccination spanned spike, dominating at 160-218 and 743-854.

Germline V gene sequence: CDR1 KGHSH, CDR2 LQKENI. The trim removed 3 bases at V and 2 bases at J, leaving 2 bases unmatched. The CDR3 length is 15 residues. Pooling covered second doses at about 4 or about 12 weeks. This TCR came from an adult who received the AZD1222 COVID-19 vaccine. The chain carries TRBV18 and TRBJ1-4; 8 nucleotides match TRBD1. The specimen comprised peripheral blood, sampled 28 days after the second AZD1222 dose. CDR3 in DNA: TGTGCCAGCTCACCGCAGGGGGCGACTAATGAAAAACTGTTTTTT. It is translated as CASSPQGATNEKLFF.